This T cell receptor beta chain appears in the sequencing data of a study of neoadjuvant anti-PD-1 for oral cavity cancer. Study results and limitations: Non-responders to neoadjuvant nivolumab had significantly more clonal PBMC T cells than responders.

Time point indicated: after neoadjuvant nivolumab, at surgical resection. Patients were newly diagnosed with stage II-IVA oral cavity squamous cell carcinoma without prior systemic or radiation treatment. These oral cavity squamous cell carcinomas were HPV-negative and locally advanced. PBMC libraries mostly used roughly 500 ng of input genomic DNA, with six replicates per sample. Only in-frame clones appear in the TCRdb table, and some are missing; sequencing was by immunoSEQ multiplex PCR. The repertoire holds some 70,000 clones, with 85% as singletons. From germline, CDR1 is ENHRY and CDR2 SYGVKD. The ends were cut back, 3 bases at V and 2 bases at J, with 13 bases in the middle. This CDR3 is 15 amino acids long. As to this clone: Its antigen is as yet unknown.

This sequence was found in a person aged 35 to 85 with oral cavity squamous cell carcinoma. Source: PBMCs, taken after nivolumab (anti-PD-1) treatment. The chain uses TRBV10-3 and TRBJ2-5; no firm D call. The CDR3 region is CAISDTAFSQETQYF. CDR3 nucleotides: TGTGCCATCAGTGACACGGCGTTCTCACAAGAGACCCAGTACTTC.